A selection of T cell receptor beta chains follows, all from one sample in a study of cytomegalovirus exposure and HLA in healthy donors. The repertoire was sequenced with immunoSEQ multiplex PCR; TCRdb's copy has only in-frame clones and lacks some. The sample has about 170,000 clones; 60% to 80% are singletons. Sequences were obtained from PBMCs. The source is a female donor in good health and CMV-seronegative. CDR3s include the opening cysteine and the closing phenylalanine or tryptophan. A D gene is named only where the DNA matches it firmly. Size values are once, few and many counts, or a class for expanded clones, and some rows have none.

abundance: once; v_gene: TRBV27; d_gene: TRBD1; j_gene: TRBJ1-2; CDR3aa: CASSLSGGNGYTF; CDR3nt: TGTGCCAGCAGTTTGTCAGGGGGAAATGGCTACACCTTC
abundance: few; v_gene: TRBV7-9; d_gene: TRBD2; j_gene: TRBJ2-1; CDR3aa: CASSLGAGGPNEQFF; CDR3nt: TGTGCCAGCAGCCTCGGGGCGGGGGGGCCCAATGAGCAGTTCTTC
abundance: .; v_gene: TRBV30; d_gene: .; j_gene: TRBJ1-6; CDR3aa: CAWSPQGISNSPLHF; CDR3nt: TGTGCCTGGAGTCCACAGGGTATTTCTAATTCACCCCTCCACTTT
abundance: .; v_gene: TRBV5-1; d_gene: .; j_gene: TRBJ1-1; CDR3aa: CASSPKTGMNTEAFF; CDR3nt: TGCGCCAGCAGCCCGAAGACAGGCATGAACACTGAAGCTTTCTTT
abundance: .; v_gene: TRBV7-3; d_gene: TRBD1; j_gene: TRBJ1-2; CDR3aa: CASSLGQGTNYGYTF; CDR3nt: TGTGCCAGCAGCTTAGGACAGGGGACTAACTATGGCTACACCTTC
abundance: once; v_gene: TRBV30; d_gene: TRBD2; j_gene: TRBJ2-1; CDR3aa: CAWSVPRLAGFNNEQFF; CDR3nt: TGTGCCTGGAGTGTACCGCGACTAGCGGGGTTTAACAATGAGCAGTTCTTC
abundance: .; v_gene: TRBV25-1; d_gene: .; j_gene: TRBJ2-1; CDR3aa: CASSESIYNEQFF; CDR3nt: TGTGCCAGCAGTGAATCCATCTACAATGAGCAGTTCTTC
abundance: .; v_gene: TRBV6-5; d_gene: TRBD2; j_gene: TRBJ2-1; CDR3aa: CASSSLRTSGYNEQFF; CDR3nt: TGTGCCAGCAGTTCTTTAAGGACTAGCGGTTACAATGAGCAGTTCTTC
abundance: .; v_gene: TRBV7-9; d_gene: .; j_gene: TRBJ1-6; CDR3aa: CASSLPEGQPSHSPLHF; CDR3nt: TGTGCCAGCAGCCTCCCGGAGGGCCAACCATCTCATTCACCCCTCCACTTT
abundance: .; v_gene: TRBV28; d_gene: .; j_gene: TRBJ2-3; CDR3aa: CASSKDGNTQYF; CDR3nt: TGTGCCAGCAGTAAAGACGGGAATACGCAGTATTTT
abundance: few; v_gene: TRBV7-2; d_gene: .; j_gene: TRBJ2-7; CDR3aa: CASSRTTTYEQYF; CDR3nt: TGTGCCAGCAGCCGGACTACAACCTACGAGCAGTACTTC
abundance: once; v_gene: TRBV9; d_gene: .; j_gene: TRBJ1-6; CDR3aa: CASSGGSNSPLHF; CDR3nt: TGTGCCAGCTCGGGGGGAAGTAATTCACCCCTCCACTTT
abundance: .; v_gene: TRBV27; d_gene: TRBD1; j_gene: TRBJ2-7; CDR3aa: CASSLSRQGAYEQYF; CDR3nt: TGTGCCAGCAGTTTATCGCGGCAGGGGGCCTACGAGCAGTACTTC
abundance: .; v_gene: TRBV18; d_gene: TRBD1; j_gene: TRBJ1-5; CDR3aa: CASSPRAGTGGDQPQHF; CDR3nt: TGTGCCAGCTCACCACGGGCCGGGACAGGGGGAGACCAGCCCCAGCATTTT
abundance: .; v_gene: TRBV4-3; d_gene: TRBD1; j_gene: TRBJ2-2; CDR3aa: CASSQDRRGFIGELFF; CDR3nt: TGCGCCAGCAGCCAAGATCGCAGGGGGTTCATCGGGGAGCTGTTTTTT
abundance: .; v_gene: TRBV6-6; d_gene: .; j_gene: TRBJ2-2; CDR3aa: CASSLLTGPGTGELFF; CDR3nt: TGTGCCAGCAGTCTATTAACAGGGCCGGGCACCGGGGAGCTGTTTTTT
abundance: .; v_gene: TRBV7-8; d_gene: TRBD1; j_gene: TRBJ1-5; CDR3aa: CASSQQGAGQPQHF; CDR3nt: TGTGCCAGCAGCCAGCAGGGGGCGGGTCAGCCCCAGCATTTT
abundance: .; v_gene: TRBV5-4; d_gene: .; j_gene: TRBJ2-2; CDR3aa: CASSLRQTLTGELFF; CDR3nt: TGTGCCAGCAGCCTGAGGCAGACTCTTACCGGGGAGCTGTTTTTT
abundance: .; v_gene: TRBV6-5; d_gene: .; j_gene: TRBJ1-2; CDR3aa: CASTDTNYGYTF; CDR3nt: TGTGCCAGCACCGACACGAACTATGGCTACACCTTC
abundance: .; v_gene: TRBV27; d_gene: TRBD1; j_gene: TRBJ2-1; CDR3aa: CASSPDRGYNEQFF; CDR3nt: TGTGCCAGCAGTCCAGACAGGGGATACAATGAGCAGTTCTTC
abundance: .; v_gene: TRBV28; d_gene: .; j_gene: TRBJ1-1; CDR3aa: CASSFRQPDTRTEAFF; CDR3nt: TGTGCCAGCAGTTTTCGTCAACCCGACACAAGAACTGAAGCTTTCTTT
abundance: few; v_gene: TRBV30; d_gene: .; j_gene: TRBJ2-5; CDR3aa: CAWRHRETQYF; CDR3nt: TGTGCCTGGAGACATCGAGAGACCCAGTACTTC
abundance: .; v_gene: TRBV6-5; d_gene: .; j_gene: TRBJ2-3; CDR3aa: CASSYNRVTQYF; CDR3nt: TGTGCCAGCAGTTACAACAGGGTGACGCAGTATTTT
abundance: once; v_gene: TRBV4-2; d_gene: .; j_gene: TRBJ1-2; CDR3aa: CASSLDSSNYGYTF; CDR3nt: TGTGCCAGCAGCCTGGACAGTAGTAACTATGGCTACACCTTC
abundance: .; v_gene: TRBV28; d_gene: .; j_gene: TRBJ1-5; CDR3aa: CASRKTGRDTQPQHF; CDR3nt: TGTGCCAGCCGGAAAACTGGCAGGGACACTCAGCCCCAGCATTTT
abundance: few; v_gene: TRBV7-6; d_gene: .; j_gene: TRBJ2-3; CDR3aa: CASSFGYGATDTQYF; CDR3nt: TGTGCCAGCAGCTTTGGCTATGGGGCCACTGATACGCAGTATTTT
abundance: .; v_gene: TRBV6-5; d_gene: .; j_gene: TRBJ2-3; CDR3aa: CASSGPGVDTQYF; CDR3nt: TGTGCCAGCAGTGGGCCGGGAGTGGATACGCAGTATTTT